A single sample is the source of the 18 T cell receptor beta chains below, sequenced in a study of cytomegalovirus exposure and HLA in healthy donors. The PCR ran on 60 Vbeta and 13 Jbeta primers. The table came from immunoSEQ multiplex PCR; TCRdb's copy has only in-frame clones and leaves some out. The sample holds some 160,000 clones, roughly 84% seen once. Sequenced sample: PBMCs. These receptor sequences come from a man younger than 30 in good health and CMV-seronegative.

DNA of the CDR3: TGTGCCAGCAGTTTATCACAGGGGGACGAGCAGTACTTC. This translates into CASSLSQGDEQYF. The rearrangement joins TRBV6-5 to TRBJ2-7; 8 nucleotides agree with TRBD1. From germline, CDR1 is MNHEY and CDR2 SVGAGI. The J segment lost 5 bases and the V segment lost 4 bases, leaving 4 bases of the junction unmatched. CDR3 size: 13 residues.

In the case of this clone: The germline gene is not matched at one end of the junction; a read error may be the cause. Other DNA sequences in this sample translate to the same CDR3. The chain recombines TRBV29-1 with TRBJ1-1; D unresolved. This CDR3 is built from 14 residues. Germline V gene lookup returns CDR1 SQVTM and CDR2 ANQGSEA. The CDR3 nucleotides read TGCAGCGCCACAAGAGGGCTCGCGAACACTGAGGCTTTCTTT. Its translation: CSATRGLANTEAFF.

Turning to this clone: Other DNA sequences in this specimen translate into the identical CDR3. V usage is TRBV5-1 and J usage is TRBJ2-3; the match to TRBD2 covers 10 bases. Per the germline V gene, CDR1 is SGHRS and CDR2 is YFSETQ. V dropped 0 bases and J dropped 0; count of bases not matched to a gene: 1. The CDR3 is made up of 16 amino acids. As DNA, the CDR3 is TGCGCCAGCAGCTTGGGGACTAGCGGTAGCACAGATACGCAGTATTTT. Translating it yields CASSLGTSGSTDTQYF.

The CDR3 region has the DNA TGCGCCAGCAGCCAATTGCCGGGGATGAACACTGAAGCTTTCTTT. Protein product: CASSQLPGMNTEAFF. The rearrangement links TRBV4-1 to TRBJ1-1; unclear D gene. CDR3 length: 15 amino acids. The V and J ends lost 2 bases and 0 bases respectively, with 10 bases between them. Per the germline V gene, CDR1 is MGHRA and CDR2 is YSYEKL.

The chain employs TRBV7-2 and TRBJ2-2; D ambiguous. The germline V and J ends were trimmed by 0 bases and 8 bases, with 7 bases remaining between them. CDR1 is SGHTA, CDR2 FQGNSA, per germline. The CDR3 runs 13 residues. This chain's CDR3 is CASSLAGSGELFF. The CDR3, as DNA: TGTGCCAGCAGCTTAGCCGGGTCGGGGGAGCTGTTTTTT.

V gene TRBV7-2 combines with J gene TRBJ2-7; TRBD2 is a possible D gene (5 bases). Trimming took off 0 bases at V and 0 bases at J, with 12 bases between the two ends. CDR1 and CDR2 (germline): SGHTA, FQGNSA. The CDR3 consists of 16 residues. The CDR3 loop reads CASSLASRTYSYEQYF. The CDR3 DNA follows: TGTGCCAGCAGCTTAGCGTCCAGGACTTACTCCTACGAGCAGTACTTC.

This chain connects TRBV7-9 to TRBJ2-5; TRBD1 is a possible D gene (6 bases). Judging by the DNA end, TRBJ2-7 fits better; the J call may be wrong. The CDR3 consists of 13 residues. CDR1 SEHNR and CDR2 FQNEAQ come from the germline V gene (reference sequence). Here the CDR3 reads CASSPTGSYEQYF. In DNA, the CDR3 is TGTGCCAGCAGTCCTACAGGGAGTTACGAGCAGTACTTC.

The V call is TRBV28, the J call TRBJ1-1; a possible D gene is TRBD1 (6 bases). Per germline, CDR1 MDHEN and CDR2 SYDVKM. V lost 8 bases to trimming and J lost 5 bases, with 18 bases between them. This CDR3 region has 14 residues. The CDR3 DNA reads as TGTGCCAGCCGGGGGGGGGCGAGATGGACTGAAGCTTTCTTT. This encodes CASRGGARWTEAFF.

The chain carries TRBV7-9 and TRBJ2-3; D perhaps matches TRBD2 (7 bases). V lost 11 bases, J lost 6 bases, and 21 bases lay in between. This CDR3 region has 14 residues. Germline V gene lookup returns CDR1 SEHNR and CDR2 FQNEAQ (reference sequence). CDR3 DNA sequence: TGTGCCCTGGGGAGGGGGGGCCGTGCGGATACGCAGTATTTT. Translation gives CALGRGGRADTQYF.

The J gene is TRBJ2-2, the V gene TRBV7-9; tentatively, D is TRBD2 (6 bases). The V end was cut by 5 bases, the J end by 7 bases, with 20 bases between. CDR1 SEHNR and CDR2 FQNEAQ come from the germline V gene (reference sequence). The CDR3 is made up of 16 amino acids. CDR3 DNA sequence: TGTGCCAGCAGCCCCGGGACTGGCCTCGGTGACGGGGAGCTGTTTTTT. Protein product: CASSPGTGLGDGELFF.

This clone was picked up one time. The gene calls are TRBV5-5 and TRBJ1-4; TRBD1 is a possible D gene (5 bases). Between the trimmed V and J ends, which lost 3 bases and 5 bases, there was a span of 14 bases. Germline-derived CDR1 and CDR2 are SGHKS and YYEKEE (reference sequence). This CDR3 spans 15 amino acids. CDR3 DNA sequence: TGTGCCAGCAGCTGGGGGGACCTAGGAAATGAAAAACTGTTTTTT. Encoded protein: CASSWGDLGNEKLFF. Variable domain in full (rest from reference TRBV5-5 and TRBJ1-4): DAGVTQSPTHLIKTRGQQVTLRCSPISGHKSVSWYQQVLGQGPQFIFQYYEKEERGRGNFPDRFSARQFPNYSSELNVNALLLGDSALYLCASSWGDLGNEKLFFGSGTQLSVL.

The chain uses TRBV2 and TRBJ2-1; tentative D call: TRBD2 (6 bases). Trimming left V 6 bases short and J 4 bases short, with 10 bases between. The germline gives CDR1 SNHLY, CDR2 FYNNEI. The CDR3 is made up of 13 amino acids. The CDR3 loop is CASSRESYNEQFF. DNA for the CDR3: TGTGCCAGCAGCCGGGAGAGTTACAATGAGCAGTTCTTC.

The chain employs TRBV5-6 and TRBJ2-7, with D possibly matching TRBD1 (5 bases). Looked up from germline, CDR1 is SGHDT and CDR2 is YYEEEE. V dropped 4 bases and J dropped 2 bases, with 13 bases sitting between them. The length of the CDR3 is 14 residues. CDR3 in amino acids: CASSLPTDTYEQYF. The CDR3 region has the DNA TGTGCCAGCAGCCTCCCGACGGACACCTACGAGCAGTACTTC.

The genes are TRBV18 and TRBJ1-1, with 7 bases that match TRBD1. There are 14 residues in the CDR3. V dropped 4 bases and J dropped 1; count of bases not matched to a gene: 3. Germline V CDR1 and CDR2: KGHSH, LQKENI. The CDR3 protein is CASSLQGWNTEAFF. CDR3 nucleotide sequence: TGTGCCAGCTCACTACAGGGGTGGAACACTGAAGCTTTCTTT.

The chain has TRBV28 and TRBJ2-7; 11 bases map to TRBD2. From germline, CDR1 is MDHEN and CDR2 SYDVKM. V lost 8 bases, J lost 10 bases, and 13 bases stayed unmatched. This CDR3 spans 14 amino acids. CDR3 nucleotide sequence: TGTGCCAGCGGGTTTCTAGCGGGAGGCGCGCCACAGTACTTC. As protein: CASGFLAGGAPQYF.

Only one count was recorded for this clone. The chain carries TRBV28 and TRBJ2-7; perhaps TRBD2 as D (6 bases). V dropped 2 bases and J dropped 2 bases, with 25 bases sitting between them. The CDR3 runs to 19 residues. The germline CDR1 and CDR2 sequences are MDHEN and SYDVKM. The CDR3 nucleotides are TGTGCCAGCAGTTTAAGGGCCGGAGGGGATCGCCTAGCCCCCTACGAGCAGTACTTC. Residues: CASSLRAGGDRLAPYEQYF.

The chain has TRBV14 and TRBJ1-4; D gene ambiguous. Germline V gene data show CDR1 as SGHDN and CDR2 as FVKESK. This CDR3 region has 15 residues. V shed 0 bases and J shed 8 bases, with 13 bases lying between them. The chain's CDR3 is CASSQDLRVREKLFF. The CDR3 DNA follows: TGTGCCAGCAGCCAAGATCTGAGGGTTCGCGAAAAACTGTTTTTT.

CDR3 sequence: CASSLDVSSSYEQYF. DNA for the CDR3: TGTGCCAGCAGCTTAGATGTTTCTAGCAGCTACGAGCAGTACTTC. The rearrangement links TRBV11-2 to TRBJ2-7; D might be TRBD2 (5 bases). V was pared by 0 bases and J by 3 bases, with 12 bases between. Per the germline V gene, CDR1 is SGHAT and CDR2 is FQNNGV. This CDR3 region has 15 residues.